The next 9 T cell receptor beta chains were all read from a single sample in a study of T cell repertoires in cytomegalovirus infection. TCRdb itself ran the reads through MiXCR, one entry per CDR3 protein. In the table there are more than 110,000 distinct CDR3 sequences, about 32% of which are singletons. Their antigens remain unidentified. Sequenced here: CD8+ T cells from cultured PBMCs, sampled from culture after CMV antigen stimulation. The source is a human donor in good health (CMV status not recorded). Some clones in this sample may be carry-over from other donors' samples.

This sequence joins TRBV2 and TRBJ1-2; 9 bases agree with TRBD1. The CDR3 covers 14 residues. Trimming at V came to 8 bases and at J to 4 bases, leaving 8 bases not matched to a gene. Germline V gene sequence: CDR1 SNHLY, CDR2 FYNNEI. The CDR3 is CASDPGQGTYGYTF. CDR3 nucleotides: TGTGCCAGCGACCCGGGACAGGGTACCTATGGCTACACCTTC.

The rearrangement links TRBV6-5 to TRBJ2-1; no clear D gene. V shed 0 bases and J shed 0 bases, with 6 bases lying between them. Germline V gene data show CDR1 as MNHEY and CDR2 as SVGAGI. The CDR3 extends over 15 amino acids. DNA for the CDR3: TGTGCCAGCAGTTACTCCGCCAGCTCCTACAATGAGCAGTTCTTC. Its translation is CASSYSASSYNEQFF.

This chain connects TRBV29-1 to TRBJ2-1, with 7 bases that match TRBD2. This CDR3 comprises 16 residues. The V gene end was trimmed by 5 bases and the J gene end by 6 bases; junction bases not matched to a gene: 16. Germline-derived CDR1 and CDR2 are SQVTM and ANQGSEA. CDR3 sequence: CSVNPRASGSFNEQFF. CDR3 sequence (DNA): TGCAGCGTTAATCCCAGGGCTAGCGGAAGTTTCAATGAGCAGTTCTTC.

This clonotype was counted many times. The chain employs TRBV7-6 and TRBJ1-1, with no clear D. In germline, CDR1 is SGHVS, CDR2 FNYEAQ. The CDR3 has 15 amino acids. Trimming took off 4 bases at V and 0 bases at J, with 12 bases between the two ends. The CDR3: CASSSQEGLNTEAFF. For the CDR3, the DNA is TGTGCCAGCAGCTCACAAGAGGGTTTGAACACTGAAGCTTTCTTT.

CDR3 sequence reads: CASSLGLGPGETQYF. In DNA, the CDR3 is TGTGCCAGCAGCTTAGGCCTGGGGCCTGGGGAGACCCAGTACTTC. The gene calls are TRBV7-3 and TRBJ2-5, with D perhaps matching TRBD1 (5 bases). V gave up 2 bases and J gave up 5 bases, with 15 bases separating them. This CDR3 spans 15 amino acids. CDR1 is SGHTA and CDR2 is FQGTGA in the germline V gene.

There are a few counts of this clonotype. This chain joins TRBV7-9 and TRBJ1-5; 7 bases are shared with TRBD1. This CDR3 region has 16 residues. Germline V gene lookup returns CDR1 SEHNR and CDR2 FQNEAQ (reference sequence). The V and J ends lost 4 bases and 2 bases, in that order; junction bases with no gene match: 8. The DNA of the CDR3 is TGTGCCAGCAGCTATGGGACAGTCATAGGCAATCAGCCCCAGCATTTT. It is translated as CASSYGTVIGNQPQHF.

There are a few counts of this clonotype. The chain is built from TRBV6-1 and TRBJ2-5; 9 bases map to TRBD2. This CDR3 spans 15 amino acids. With 3 bases clipped from V and 2 bases from J, the junction kept 4 bases outside the gene matches. Germline-derived CDR1 and CDR2 are MNHNS and SASEGT. In DNA form, the CDR3 reads TGTGCCAGCAGTGAGGGCACTAGCGGGCAAGAGACCCAGTACTTC. Translated, it gives CASSEGTSGQETQYF.

This clonotype was recorded at least ten times. This rearrangement joins TRBV7-6 to TRBJ1-1; possibly TRBD1 for D (5 bases). CDR3 size: 13 residues. V was clipped by 5 bases and J by 1 base, with 8 bases between them. CDR1 and CDR2 (germline): SGHVS, FNYEAQ. CDR3 sequence (DNA): TGTGCCAGCAGCCCCGGGGCGAACACTGAAGCTTTCTTT. Translation gives CASSPGANTEAFF.

CDR3 residues: CASSRGSPETQYF. CDR3 in DNA: TGTGCCAGCAGCCGGGGCTCCCCCGAGACGCAGTATTTT. The rearrangement uses TRBV6-5 and TRBJ2-3; the D call may be TRBD1 or TRBD2 (5 bases each). The germline V gene has CDR1 MNHEY and CDR2 SVGAGI. This CDR3 has 13 residues. V lost 6 bases and J lost 9, with 16 bases in between.